What follows describes a single TCR beta chain. Other DNA variants within this sample encode the same CDR3. This sample is drawn from a study of TIL therapy for anti-PD-1-resistant metastatic lung cancer. Study at large: Most patients had lung adenocarcinoma; a few tumors were EGFR-mutant, two ALK-rearranged; half smoked currently or formerly. Median tumor mutation burden was 1.5 mutations per megabase.

The germline CDR1 and CDR2 sequences are LGHNA and YNFKEQ. The CDR3 extends over 15 amino acids. Trimming removed 0 bases at V and 0 bases at J, with 6 bases between. The libraries were made with immunoSEQ v3. Clones were read by immunoSEQ multiplex PCR, and TCRdb kept only the in-frame ones, dropping some. This table has tens of thousands of clones, roughly 85% appearing once. Time point described: pre-treatment sample, taken before nivolumab and TIL therapy. Enrollment ran from late 2017 to early 2020. The rearrangement uses TRBV4-2 and TRBJ1-3; D uncertain. The sequence derives from a woman aged 30 to 85 with non-small cell lung cancer. Sequenced here: blood, sampled at baseline. As DNA, the CDR3 is TGTGCCAGCAGCCAAGACCTACTCTCTGGAAACACCATATATTTT. This encodes CASSQDLLSGNTIYF.